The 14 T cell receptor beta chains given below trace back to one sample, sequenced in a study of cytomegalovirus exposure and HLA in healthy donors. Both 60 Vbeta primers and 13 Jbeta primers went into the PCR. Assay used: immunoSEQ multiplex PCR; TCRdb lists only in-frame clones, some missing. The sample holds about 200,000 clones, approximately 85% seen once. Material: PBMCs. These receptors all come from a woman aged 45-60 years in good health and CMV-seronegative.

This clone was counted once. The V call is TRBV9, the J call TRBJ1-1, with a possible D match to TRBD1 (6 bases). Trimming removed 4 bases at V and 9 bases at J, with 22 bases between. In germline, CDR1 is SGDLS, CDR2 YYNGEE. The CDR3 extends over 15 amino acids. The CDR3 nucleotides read TGTGCCAGCAGCCCCCTCATGACAGGTGGATTACAAGCTTTCTTT. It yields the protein CASSPLMTGGLQAFF.

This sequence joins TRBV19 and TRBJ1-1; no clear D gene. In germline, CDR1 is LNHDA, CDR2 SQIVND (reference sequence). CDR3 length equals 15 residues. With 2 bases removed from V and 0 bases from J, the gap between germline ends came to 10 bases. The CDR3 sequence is CASSIITEMNTEAFF. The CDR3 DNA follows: TGTGCCAGTAGTATAATTACAGAAATGAACACTGAAGCTTTCTTT.

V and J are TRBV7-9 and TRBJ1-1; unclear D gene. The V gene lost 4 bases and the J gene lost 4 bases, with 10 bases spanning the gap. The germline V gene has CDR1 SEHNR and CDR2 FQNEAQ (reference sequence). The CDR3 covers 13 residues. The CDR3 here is CASSSKGSTEAFF. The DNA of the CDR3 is TGTGCCAGCAGCTCAAAAGGGAGCACTGAAGCTTTCTTT.

In nucleotides, the CDR3 is TGTGCCAGCAGCTTAGATTGGAGCAACTATGGCTACACCTTC. This encodes CASSLDWSNYGYTF. The chain recombines TRBV11-1 with TRBJ1-2; D is unclear. This CDR3 contains 14 residues. Germline CDR1 and CDR2: SGHAT and FQDESV (reference sequence). With 1 base removed from V and 2 bases from J, the gap between germline ends came to 8 bases.

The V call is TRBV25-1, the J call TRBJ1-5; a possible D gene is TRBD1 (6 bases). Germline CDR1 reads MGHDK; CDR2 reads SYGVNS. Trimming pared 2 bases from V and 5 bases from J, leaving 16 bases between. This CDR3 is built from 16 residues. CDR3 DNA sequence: TGTGCCAGCAGTGAACGGACAGCTGCTTATCATCAGCCCCAGCATTTT. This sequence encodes CASSERTAAYHQPQHF.

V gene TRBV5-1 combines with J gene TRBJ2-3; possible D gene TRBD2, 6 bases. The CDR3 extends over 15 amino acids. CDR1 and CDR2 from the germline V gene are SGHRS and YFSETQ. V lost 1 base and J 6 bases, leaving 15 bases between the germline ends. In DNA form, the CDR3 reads TGCGCCAGCAGCTTGAACGGAGGGTCCGACGATACGCAGTATTTT. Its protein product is CASSLNGGSDDTQYF.

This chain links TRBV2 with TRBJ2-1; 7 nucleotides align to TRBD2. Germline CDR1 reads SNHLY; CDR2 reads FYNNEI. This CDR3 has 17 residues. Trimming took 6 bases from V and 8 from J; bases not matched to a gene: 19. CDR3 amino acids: CASRIRGGAGLEDEQFF. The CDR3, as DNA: TGTGCCAGCAGGATCCGGGGAGGGGCCGGGTTAGAGGATGAGCAGTTCTTC.

This CDR3 is CASSYPVDKAFF. As DNA, the CDR3 is TGTGCCAGCAGTTACCCGGTAGACAAAGCTTTCTTT. The V call is TRBV6-6, the J call TRBJ1-1; D gene unclear. The V end lost 2 bases, the J end lost 9 bases, and 10 bases lay between the germline ends. The CDR3 is 12 residues long. Germline values: CDR1 MNHNY, CDR2 SVGAGI (reference sequence).

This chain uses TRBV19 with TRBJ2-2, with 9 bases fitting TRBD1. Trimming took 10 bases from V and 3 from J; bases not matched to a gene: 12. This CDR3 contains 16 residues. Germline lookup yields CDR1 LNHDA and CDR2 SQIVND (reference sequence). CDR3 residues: CATKRGRTGDTGELFF. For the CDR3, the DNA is TGTGCCACTAAGAGGGGAAGGACAGGGGACACCGGGGAGCTGTTTTTT.

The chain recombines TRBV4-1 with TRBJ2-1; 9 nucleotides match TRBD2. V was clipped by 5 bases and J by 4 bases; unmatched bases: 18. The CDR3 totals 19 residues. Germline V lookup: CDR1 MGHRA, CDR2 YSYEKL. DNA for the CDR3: TGCGCCAGCAGCGTTGATAATGGACTTAGCGGGAGTAGATACAATGAGCAGTTCTTC. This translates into CASSVDNGLSGSRYNEQFF.

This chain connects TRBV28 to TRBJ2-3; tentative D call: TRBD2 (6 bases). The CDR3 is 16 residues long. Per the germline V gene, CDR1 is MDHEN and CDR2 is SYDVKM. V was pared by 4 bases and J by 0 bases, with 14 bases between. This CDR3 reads CASSSRRGASTDTQYF. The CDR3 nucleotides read TGTGCCAGCAGTTCACGGCGGGGTGCTAGCACAGATACGCAGTATTTT.

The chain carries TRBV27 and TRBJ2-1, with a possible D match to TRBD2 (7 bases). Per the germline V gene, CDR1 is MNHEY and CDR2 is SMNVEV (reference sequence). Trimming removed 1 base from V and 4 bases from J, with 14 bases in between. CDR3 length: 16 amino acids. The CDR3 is CASSLWGLAVYNEQFF. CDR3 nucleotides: TGTGCCAGCAGTTTATGGGGGCTAGCGGTTTACAATGAGCAGTTCTTC.

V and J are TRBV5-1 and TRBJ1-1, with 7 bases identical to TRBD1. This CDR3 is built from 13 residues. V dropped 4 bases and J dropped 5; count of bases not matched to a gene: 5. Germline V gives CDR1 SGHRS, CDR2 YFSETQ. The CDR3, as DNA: TGCGCCAGCAGCGGAACAGGGGAAACTGAAGCTTTCTTT. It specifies CASSGTGETEAFF.

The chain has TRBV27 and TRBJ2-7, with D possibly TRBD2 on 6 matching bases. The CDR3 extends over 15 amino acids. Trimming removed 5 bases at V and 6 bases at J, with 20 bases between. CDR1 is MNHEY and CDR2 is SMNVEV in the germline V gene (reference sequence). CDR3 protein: CASSPVADAVSEQYF. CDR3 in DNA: TGTGCCAGCAGTCCCGTAGCGGATGCGGTCTCCGAGCAGTACTTC.